This T cell receptor (beta chain) was found in a study of PD-1 blockade in classical Hodgkin lymphoma. CDR3 length: 14 amino acids. Germline loops: CDR1 SGHNT, CDR2 YENEEA. The trim removed 0 bases at V and 4 bases at J, leaving 2 bases unmatched. All trial patients relapsed after autologous stem cell transplantation. Repertoires were generated with immunoSEQ multiplex PCR, while TCRdb's copy carries only in-frame clones and drops some. The table includes more than 30,000 clones, approximately 80% detected once. The chain links TRBV11-3 to TRBJ1-1; 7 nucleotides agree with TRBD1. The TCR sequence derives from a human donor with classical Hodgkin lymphoma. The material was peripheral blood mononuclear cells (PBMCs), obtained at baseline. The CDR3 DNA reads TGTGCCAGCAGCTTAGAGGCAGGGGGCACTGAAGCTTTCTTT. Its translation: CASSLEAGGTEAFF.